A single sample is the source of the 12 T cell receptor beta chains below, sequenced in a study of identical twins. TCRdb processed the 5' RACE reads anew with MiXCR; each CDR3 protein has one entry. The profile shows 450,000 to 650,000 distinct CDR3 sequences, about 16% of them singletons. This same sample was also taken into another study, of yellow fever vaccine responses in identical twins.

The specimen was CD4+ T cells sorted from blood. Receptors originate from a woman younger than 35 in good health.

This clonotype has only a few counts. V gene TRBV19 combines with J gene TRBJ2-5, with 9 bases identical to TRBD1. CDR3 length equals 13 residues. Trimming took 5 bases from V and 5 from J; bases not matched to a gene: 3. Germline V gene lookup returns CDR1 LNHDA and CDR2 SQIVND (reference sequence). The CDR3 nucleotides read TGTGCCAGTAGTCCACAGGGGGCCGAGACCCAGTACTTC. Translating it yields CASSPQGAETQYF.

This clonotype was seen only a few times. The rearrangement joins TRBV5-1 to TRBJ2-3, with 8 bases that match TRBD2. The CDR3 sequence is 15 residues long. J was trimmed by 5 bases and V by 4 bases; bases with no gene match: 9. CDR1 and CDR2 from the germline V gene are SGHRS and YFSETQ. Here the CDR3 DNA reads TGCGCCAGCAGCCTTACCGGGACTAGAGGAGATACGCAGTATTTT. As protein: CASSLTGTRGDTQYF.

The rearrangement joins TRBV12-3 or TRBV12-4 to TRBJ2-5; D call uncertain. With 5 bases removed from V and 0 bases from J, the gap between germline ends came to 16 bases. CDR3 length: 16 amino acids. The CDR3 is CASSTRGWSDQETQYF. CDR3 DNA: TGTGCCAGCAGTACCCGAGGATGGAGCGACCAAGAGACCCAGTACTTC.

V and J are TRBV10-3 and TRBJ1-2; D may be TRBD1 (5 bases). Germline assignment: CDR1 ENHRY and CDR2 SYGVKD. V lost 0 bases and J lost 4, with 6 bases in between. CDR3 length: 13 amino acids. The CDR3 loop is CAISESDTYGYTF. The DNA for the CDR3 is TGTGCCATCAGTGAGTCGGACACCTATGGCTACACCTTC.

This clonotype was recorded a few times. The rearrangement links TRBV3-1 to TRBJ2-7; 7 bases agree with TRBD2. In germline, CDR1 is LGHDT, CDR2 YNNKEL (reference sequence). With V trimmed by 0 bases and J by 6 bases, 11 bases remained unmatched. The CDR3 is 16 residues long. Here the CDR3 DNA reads TGTGCCAGCAGCCAAGAGTTTACGCGGGAGATGGGCGAGCAGTACTTC. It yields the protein CASSQEFTREMGEQYF.

CDR3 amino acids: CASSGTTGDGDTQYF. CDR3 DNA: TGTGCCAGCAGCGGCACGACAGGGGATGGAGATACGCAGTATTTT. This chain links TRBV9 with TRBJ2-3, with 8 bases matching TRBD1. The CDR3 spans 15 residues. CDR1 is SGDLS, CDR2 YYNGEE, per germline. The junction had 8 bases not matched to a gene; V was cut back by 3 bases and J by 5 bases.

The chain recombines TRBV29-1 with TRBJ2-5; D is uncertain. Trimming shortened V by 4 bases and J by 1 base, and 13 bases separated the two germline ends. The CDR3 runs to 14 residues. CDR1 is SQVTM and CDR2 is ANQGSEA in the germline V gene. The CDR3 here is CSVVVWTIQETQYF. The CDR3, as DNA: TGCAGCGTTGTGGTGTGGACGATCCAAGAGACCCAGTACTTC.

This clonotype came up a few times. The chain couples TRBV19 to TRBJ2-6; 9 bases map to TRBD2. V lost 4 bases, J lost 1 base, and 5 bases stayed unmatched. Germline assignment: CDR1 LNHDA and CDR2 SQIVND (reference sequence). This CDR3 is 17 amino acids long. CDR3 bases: TGTGCCAGTAGTAGCCTAGCGGGGATATCTGGGGCCAACGTCCTGACTTTC. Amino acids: CASSSLAGISGANVLTF.

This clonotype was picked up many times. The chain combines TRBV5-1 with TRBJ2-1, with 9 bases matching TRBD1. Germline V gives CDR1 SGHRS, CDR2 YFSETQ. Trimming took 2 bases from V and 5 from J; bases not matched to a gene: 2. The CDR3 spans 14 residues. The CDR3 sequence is CASSFGQGNNEQFF. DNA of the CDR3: TGCGCCAGCAGCTTCGGACAGGGGAACAATGAGCAGTTCTTC.

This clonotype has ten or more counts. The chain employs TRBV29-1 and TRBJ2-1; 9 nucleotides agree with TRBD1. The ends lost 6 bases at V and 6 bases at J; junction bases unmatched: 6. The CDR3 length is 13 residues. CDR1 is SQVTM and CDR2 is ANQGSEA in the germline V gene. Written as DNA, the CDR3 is TGCAGCGTCGGACAGGGGCAGGGCAATGAGCAGTTCTTC. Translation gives CSVGQGQGNEQFF.

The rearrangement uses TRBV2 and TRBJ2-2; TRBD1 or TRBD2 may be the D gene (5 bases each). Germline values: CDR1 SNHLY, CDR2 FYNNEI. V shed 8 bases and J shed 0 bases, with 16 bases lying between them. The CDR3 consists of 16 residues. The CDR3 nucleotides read TGTGCCAGCCAGAGATTTCCGGGGCCGAACACCGGGGAGCTGTTTTTT. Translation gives CASQRFPGPNTGELFF.

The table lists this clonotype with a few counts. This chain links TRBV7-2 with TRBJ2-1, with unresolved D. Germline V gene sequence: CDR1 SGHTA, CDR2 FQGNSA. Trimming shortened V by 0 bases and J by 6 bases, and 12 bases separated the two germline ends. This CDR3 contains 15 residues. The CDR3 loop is CASSLAWASVNEQFF. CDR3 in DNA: TGTGCCAGCAGCTTAGCCTGGGCTAGTGTCAATGAGCAGTTCTTC. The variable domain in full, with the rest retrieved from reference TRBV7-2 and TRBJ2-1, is GAGVSQSPSNKVTEKGKDVELRCDPISGHTALYWYRQSLGQGLEFLIYFQGNSAPDKSGLPSDRFSAERTGGSVSTLTIQRTQQEDSAVYLCASSLAWASVNEQFFGPGTRLTVL.